This T cell receptor (beta chain) was documented in a study of control samples from healthy donors and cancer patients. Clones were sequenced by immunoSEQ multiplex PCR, and TCRdb holds only the in-frame ones, with some missing. The sample contains around 76,000 clones, roughly 92% of which appear only once. The receptor was isolated from a woman aged 35 to 49 in good health. Sequenced: blood.

CDR3: CATQGANQPQHF. The CDR3 region has the DNA TGTGCCACCCAGGGGGCAAATCAGCCCCAGCATTTT. The chain employs TRBV2 and TRBJ1-5; 8 bases map to TRBD1. CDR1 and CDR2 from the germline V gene are SNHLY and FYNNEI. Trimming cost V 10 bases and J 4 bases; bases outside gene matches: 3. CDR3 length equals 12 residues.